Below are 22 T cell receptor beta chains sequenced from a single sample in a study of shared clonotypes between healthy human individuals. Method: immunoSEQ multiplex PCR; TCRdb's copy keeps in-frame clones and lacks some. This sample carries roughly 490,000 clones, less than 80% of them seen once, and the ten largest clones take roughly 12%. Source material: PBMCs. Receptors were obtained from a woman aged 40-49 years in good health. Some clones in this sample may be carry-over from other donors' samples.

The chain links TRBV7-2 to TRBJ2-7, with D perhaps given as TRBD1 or TRBD2 (5 bases each). Trimming took off 7 bases at V and 2 bases at J, with 15 bases between the two ends. There are 14 residues in the CDR3. Germline V lookup: CDR1 SGHTA, CDR2 FQGNSA. In DNA form, the CDR3 reads TGTGCCAGCACCCGTGGGACGACGCCCTACGAGCAGTACTTC. Translation gives CASTRGTTPYEQYF.

As regards this clone: Other DNA variants within this sample encode the same CDR3. The chain uses TRBV7-9 and TRBJ2-3; D not resolved. The V gene's germline CDR1 is SEHNR and CDR2 FQNEAQ (reference sequence). The V end lost 2 bases, the J end lost 5 bases, and 2 bases lay between the germline ends. CDR3 length: 11 amino acids. This CDR3 reads CASSLRDTQYF. In nucleotides, the CDR3 is TGTGCCAGCAGCTTACGAGATACGCAGTATTTT.

The chain recombines TRBV6-1 with TRBJ2-2, with D perhaps assigned TRBD1 or TRBD2 (5 bases each). Germline loops: CDR1 MNHNS, CDR2 SASEGT. V lost 5 bases and J 0 bases, leaving 10 bases between the germline ends. The CDR3 consists of 15 residues. The CDR3 coding sequence is TGTGCCAGCAGTCCCCGGGGCCCGAACACCGGGGAGCTGTTTTTT. Amino acids: CASSPRGPNTGELFF.

This clone was detected only once. The rearrangement joins TRBV4-2 to TRBJ2-2, with a tentative D call TRBD1 (6 bases). Germline V gene data show CDR1 as LGHNA and CDR2 as YNFKEQ. The germline V and J ends were trimmed by 5 bases and 0 bases, with 16 bases remaining between them. The CDR3 is made up of 17 amino acids. CDR3 in amino acids: CASSSNPRGPNTGELFF. CDR3 coding DNA: TGTGCCAGCAGCTCAAACCCCAGGGGCCCGAACACCGGGGAGCTGTTTTTT.

V is TRBV15 and J is TRBJ1-1; no firm D call. Germline CDR1 LNHNV, CDR2 YYDKDF (reference sequence). Trimming shortened V by 0 bases and J by 2 bases, and 19 bases separated the two germline ends. The CDR3 sequence is 18 residues long. CDR3 sequence reads: CATSREEAVPTPNTEAFF. In nucleotides, the CDR3 is TGTGCCACCAGCAGAGAGGAGGCGGTCCCTACCCCAAACACTGAAGCTTTCTTT.

Points on this clone: The sample carries other DNA sequences with the same CDR3. The chain links TRBV6-1 to TRBJ1-4, with 10 bases fitting TRBD1. This CDR3 is 15 amino acids long. Germline loops: CDR1 MNHNS, CDR2 SASEGT. J was trimmed by 5 bases and V by 6 bases; bases with no gene match: 6. CDR3 region: CASRDRGTSNEKLFF. CDR3 DNA: TGTGCCAGCAGGGACAGGGGGACGTCAAATGAAAAACTGTTTTTT.

This sequence joins TRBV28 and TRBJ2-7; 7 bases agree with TRBD1. The germline CDR1 and CDR2 sequences are MDHEN and SYDVKM. Trimming took 5 bases from V and 1 from J; bases not matched to a gene: 14. This CDR3 region has 17 residues. CDR3 coding DNA: TGTGCCAGCAGTCCTCTCATATACAGGGGCCAATCCTACGAGCAGTACTTC. Amino acids: CASSPLIYRGQSYEQYF.

The sample holds a few counts of this clone. This chain uses TRBV6-6 with TRBJ2-7; possibly TRBD2 for D (6 bases). The germline gives CDR1 MNHNY, CDR2 SVGAGI (reference sequence). CDR3 length: 14 amino acids. V dropped 7 bases and J dropped 3 bases, with 16 bases sitting between them. For the CDR3, the DNA is TGTGCCAGCACCTTACCCGGGACTTACTACGAGCAGTACTTC. Its protein is CASTLPGTYYEQYF.

The rearrangement links TRBV7-8 to TRBJ2-2, with D perhaps assigned TRBD1 or TRBD2 (5 bases each). CDR3 length equals 16 residues. The V end was cut by 11 bases, the J end by 3 bases, with 22 bases between. CDR1 SGHVS and CDR2 FQNEAQ come from the germline V gene. The CDR3 region has the DNA TGTGCCGACGGGACCTCACAATGGGCCCACACCGGGGAGCTGTTTTTT. Translating it yields CADGTSQWAHTGELFF. Variable domain in full (rest from reference TRBV7-8 and TRBJ2-2): GAGVSQSPRYKVAKRGQDVALRCDPISGHVSLFWYQQALGQGPEFLTYFQNEAQLDKSGLPSDRFFAERPEGSVSTLKIQRTQQEDSAVYLCADGTSQWAHTGELFFGEGSRLTVL.

This clone has ten or more counts. The chain carries TRBV6-6 and TRBJ2-7; no clear D. The CDR3 totals 12 residues. V was clipped by 0 bases and J by 3 bases, with 3 bases between them. The germline CDR1 and CDR2 sequences are MNHNY and SVGAGI (reference sequence). The CDR3 reads CASSYSYYEQYF. In nucleotides, the CDR3 is TGTGCCAGCAGTTACTCGTACTACGAGCAGTACTTC.

This clone was recorded many times. CDR3 loop: CASSVTSGSTGELFF. The CDR3 DNA reads TGTGCCAGCAGTGTAACTAGCGGGAGCACCGGGGAGCTGTTTTTT. The chain combines TRBV6-4 with TRBJ2-2, with 11 bases that match TRBD2. This CDR3 contains 15 residues. The germline CDR1 and CDR2 sequences are MRHNA and SNTAGT. Germline trimming cut 4 bases from V and 4 bases from J; bases unmatched to any gene: 2.

The DNA for the CDR3 is TGCGCCAGCAGTCAGAATGTGGGGAACAGGGTCGCTGAAGCTTTCTTT. The encoded protein is CASSQNVGNRVAEAFF. J is TRBJ1-1 and V is TRBV5-1, with D possibly TRBD1 on 6 matching bases. The germline V and J ends were trimmed by 5 bases and 6 bases, with 23 bases remaining between them. Germline CDR1 is SGHRS and CDR2 is YFSETQ. The length of the CDR3 is 16 residues.

The CDR3: CASSISGTNYGYTF. The CDR3 bases are TGTGCCAGCAGCATCTCCGGGACAAACTATGGCTACACCTTC. The V gene is TRBV6-6, the J gene TRBJ1-2; D possibly corresponds to TRBD1 (6 bases). V was shortened by 6 bases and J by 2 bases, with 13 bases between the two germline ends. CDR3 length: 14 amino acids. CDR1 is MNHNY, CDR2 SVGAGI, per germline (reference sequence).

This rearrangement joins TRBV5-1 to TRBJ1-4; weak D call: TRBD1 (5 bases). Germline CDR1 reads SGHRS; CDR2 reads YFSETQ. The CDR3 length is 14 residues. Trimming cost V 1 base and J 5 bases, with 9 bases left between them. CDR3 bases: TGCGCCAGCAGCTTGAATGGGGGAAATGAAAAACTGTTTTTT. Amino acid sequence: CASSLNGGNEKLFF.

This chain links TRBV4-1 with TRBJ1-3, with D possibly being TRBD1 (5 bases). This CDR3 spans 15 amino acids. V was shortened by 1 base and J by 1 base, with 8 bases between the two germline ends. CDR1 is MGHRA and CDR2 is YSYEKL in the germline V gene. The CDR3 nucleotides are TGCGCCAGCAGCCAAGTCAGGGTTTCTGGAAACACCATATATTTT. Translating it yields CASSQVRVSGNTIYF.

This clone has at least ten counts. At the DNA level, this CDR3 is encoded by other sequences in the same sample as well. The rearrangement uses TRBV7-9 and TRBJ1-1; possibly TRBD1 for D (5 bases). The CDR3 consists of 13 residues. Germline CDR1 SEHNR, CDR2 FQNEAQ (reference sequence). Trimming pared 1 base from V and 8 bases from J, leaving 11 bases between. The CDR3 sequence: CASSLEGGTEAFF. The CDR3, as DNA: TGTGCCAGCAGCTTAGAGGGTGGGACCGAAGCTTTCTTT.

The chain joins TRBV2 to TRBJ2-1; 12 bases map to TRBD2. Germline V gene lookup returns CDR1 SNHLY and CDR2 FYNNEI. The CDR3 is 16 residues long. The V segment lost 4 bases and the J segment 10 bases; nucleotides outside the gene matches: 11. The CDR3 loop reads CASSAGVLAGGGEQFF. The DNA for the CDR3 is TGTGCCAGCAGTGCTGGGGTACTAGCGGGAGGTGGGGAGCAGTTCTTC.

This chain joins TRBV30 and TRBJ1-1; weak D call: TRBD1 (5 bases). This CDR3 spans 18 amino acids. Trimming took off 2 bases at V and 0 bases at J, with 22 bases between the two ends. Germline CDR1 GTSNPN, CDR2 SVGIG (reference sequence). The CDR3 spells CAWSSRGAGFIMNTEAFF. CDR3 DNA sequence: TGTGCCTGGAGTTCTCGTGGGGCAGGGTTTATTATGAACACTGAAGCTTTCTTT.

V and J are TRBV5-4 and TRBJ2-5; D is ambiguous. This CDR3 comprises 15 residues. Germline CDR1 and CDR2: SGHNT and YYREEE (reference sequence). The V gene lost 4 bases and the J gene lost 1 base, with 14 bases spanning the gap. DNA of the CDR3: TGTGCCAGCAGCCACCTAGGCCTGGCCCAAGAGACCCAGTACTTC. This encodes CASSHLGLAQETQYF.

The rearrangement joins TRBV5-1 to TRBJ2-2; 9 bases agree with TRBD1. The germline CDR1 and CDR2 sequences are SGHRS and YFSETQ. The CDR3 has 20 amino acids. V gave up 0 bases and J gave up 4 bases; unmatched junction bases: 16. The CDR3, as DNA: TGCGCCAGCAGCTTGGCCCCGGGACAGGGAGTTTCGTGGAGCACCGGGGAGCTGTTTTTT. Translating gives CASSLAPGQGVSWSTGELFF.

This clone has a single count. The chain combines TRBV29-1 with TRBJ2-7, with D uncertain. The germline V and J ends were trimmed by 1 base and 2 bases, with 12 bases remaining between them. Per germline, CDR1 SQVTM and CDR2 ANQGSEA. The CDR3 has 14 residues. The CDR3 loop reads CSVEGGDSAYEQYF. In DNA form, the CDR3 reads TGCAGCGTTGAAGGAGGTGACTCAGCCTACGAGCAGTACTTC.

The V call is TRBV25-1, the J call TRBJ2-5; TRBD2 aligns across 9 bases. The CDR3 is 13 amino acids. Germline CDR1 reads MGHDK; CDR2 reads SYGVNS. Germline trimming cut 8 bases from V and 3 bases from J; bases unmatched to any gene: 4. CDR3 DNA: TGTGCCAGCGCCCTAGCGGGGAAAGAGACCCAGTACTTC. This encodes CASALAGKETQYF.